The T cell receptor beta chain described here comes from a study of blood T cell repertoires in COVID-19. Germline V gene sequence: CDR1 SQVTM, CDR2 ANQGSEA. The CDR3 sequence is 15 residues long. V lost 6 bases to trimming and J lost 0 bases; unmatched junction nucleotides: 10. The participants were between about 18 and 90 years old and came from under 25 US areas. In the authors' methods: Scientists estimated how many nucleated cells there were by amplifying reference gene primers. Sequenced by immunoSEQ multiplex PCR; TCRdb stores in-frame clones only, minus some. V and J calls and clone size follow that table, whereas D and trimming were derived from the DNA. The repertoire holds 270,000 or so clones, with roughly nine tenths as singletons.

The origin of this receptor is a woman aged 18-29 years who had recovered from COVID-19. V usage is TRBV29-1 and J usage is TRBJ2-5, with 7 bases aligning to TRBD1. The source material was PBMCs or T cells enriched from blood (not recorded which). For the CDR3, the DNA is TGCAGCGTCGTAAAACGGGACAGTCACCAAGAGACCCAGTACTTC. It yields the protein CSVVKRDSHQETQYF.